This record concerns one T cell receptor (beta chain) sequence. The target of this receptor is not known. Per-base qualities were not stored, and no clone one base away is much larger. Samples from volunteer blood donors who had recovered from COVID-19 were contributed by a second Seattle source. Whole blood was collected in K2EDTA tubes by collaborating institutions according to the institutions' own protocols. For TCRbeta analysis, collaborators shipped samples as frozen whole blood, isolated PBMCs, or DNA extracted from either of those sample types. This sample was taken from a study of blood T cell repertoires in COVID-19 (TCRdb year 2020). Study-level background: Collaborator samples came from the United States, Italy and Spain and covered acute and convalescent phases of COVID-19. Samples came from the ongoing ImmuneRACE study (first 160 participants) plus 1,254 subjects from 6 global collaborators. Sample metadata almost always included a de-identified subject ID, COVID-19 status, age in years and sex. Where available, HLA class I and class II types were obtained from metadata supplied by the sample provider rather than from assay-based typing. Deeply sampled blood TCRbeta repertoires from subjects exposed to, actively infected with, or recovered from COVID-19 were included in the dataset. The material from the prospective study consisted of cDNA or gDNA derived from T cells, B-cell-depleted T cells, or PBMCs. A freely available public database, intended as a resource for researchers studying the immune response to SARS-CoV-2, is where the repertoires were released.

The immunoSEQ Assay, a bias-controlled multiplex PCR, was used to amplify TCRbeta CDR3 regions from genomic DNA. Regarding the original processing steps: The number of nucleated cells in each sample was estimated by amplification of reference gene primers within the assay. To quantify the absolute abundance of each unique TCRbeta CDR3 rearrangement, sequence reads were collapsed and filtered. For each sample, productive Simpson clonality was calculated as the square root of Simpson's diversity index across productive rearrangements. This is the immuneACCESS table as TCRdb keeps it, with only in-frame sequences that have V and J called. A part of the clones is gone; compared with another copy, unresolved V genes explain less than half, and the rest is unexplained. The V and J calls and clone size come from that table; D and trimming were worked out from the DNA. The sample table holds approximately 200,000 clones, of which around 84% were seen once. Roughly 5% of the sample lies in the top ten.

V sheds 1 base and J sheds 4 bases, leaving 10 bases between their ends. The germline V gene encodes CDR1 LGHDT and CDR2 YNNKEL (reference sequence). CDR3 length: 15 amino acids, cysteine to phenylalanine. The sequence is cut down to CDR3 DNA, 45 bases in frame from base 1. Findings and caveats that apply to the study as a whole: How much clinical and demographic metadata was included differed by source and by participant, and the metadata was provided uncurated.

Sequenced material: peripheral blood. This TCR was sampled from an older woman who had recovered from COVID-19. The V gene is TRBV3-1 (or the pseudogene TRBV3-2) and the J gene is TRBJ2-2; a tentative D match to TRBD2 spans 7 bases. The CDR3 has the sequence CASSQVGGATGELFF. The nucleotide sequence reads TGTGCCAGCAGCCAAGTAGGGGGGGCCACCGGGGAGCTGTTTTTT.